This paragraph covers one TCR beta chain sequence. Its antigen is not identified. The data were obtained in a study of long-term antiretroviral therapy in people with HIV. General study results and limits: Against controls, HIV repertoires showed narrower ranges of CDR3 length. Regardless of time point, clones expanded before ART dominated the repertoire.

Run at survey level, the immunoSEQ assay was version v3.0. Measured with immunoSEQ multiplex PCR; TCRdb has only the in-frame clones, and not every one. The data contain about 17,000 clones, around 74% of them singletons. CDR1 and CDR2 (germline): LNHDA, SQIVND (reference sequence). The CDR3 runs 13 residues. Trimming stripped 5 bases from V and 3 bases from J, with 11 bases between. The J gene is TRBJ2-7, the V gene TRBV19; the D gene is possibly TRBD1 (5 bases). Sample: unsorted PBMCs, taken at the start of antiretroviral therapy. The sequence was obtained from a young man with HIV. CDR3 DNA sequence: TGTGCCAGTAGTCGGGCAGGGCGCTACGAGCAGTACTTC. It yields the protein CASSRAGRYEQYF.